This T cell receptor beta chain was recovered during a study of T cell repertoires in cytomegalovirus infection. Overall study: Public TCR beta signatures were indicative of both CMV infection and a matching HLA type. General study results and limits: What dominated the ex vivo response were HLA-C-restricted CMV-specific TCR beta clonotypes.

The V and J ends lost 4 bases and 7 bases respectively, with 6 bases between them. Looked up from germline, CDR1 is SGHNT and CDR2 is YYREEE (reference sequence). The CDR3 has 12 amino acids. This clonotype was seen at least ten times. The antigen is undetermined. MiXCR, run by TCRdb on the reads, gives a single entry per CDR3 protein. The sample contains around 320,000 distinct CDR3 sequences, over 7.5% of which appear only once. The clonotype comes from a human donor in good health (CMV status not recorded). Some clones in this sample may be carry-over from other donors' samples. The chain recombines TRBV5-4 with TRBJ1-6; D unresolved. Sequencing was done on a sample of PBMCs. The CDR3 region is CASSMTNSPLHF. For the CDR3, the DNA is TGTGCCAGCAGCATGACGAATTCACCCCTCCACTTT.